What follows describes a single T cell receptor beta chain. Its antigen is undetermined. These data originate in a study of OX40 agonist ivuxolimab in advanced cancers. At the level of the study: Patients received the agonistic anti-OX40 (CD134) antibody ivuxolimab.

The CDR3 runs 14 residues. Per the germline V gene, CDR1 is MNHEY and CDR2 is SVGAGI. The ends were cut back, 5 bases at V and 5 bases at J, with 12 bases in the middle. Notes on the study in general: Averaged across samples, CD8+ T cells carried more expanded clones than CD4+ did. Dosing at 0.1 to 3.0 mg/kg was accompanied by clonal expansion of CD4+ and CD8+ blood T cells by week 6.

Data came from immunoSEQ multiplex PCR; TCRdb stores just in-frame clones and leaves some out. This repertoire shows 90,000 to 100,000 clones, around 90% found once; its top ten account for around 0.16%. The sequencing here drew on CD4+ or CD8+ T cells sorted from blood, taken in a trial of the OX40 agonist ivuxolimab. The chain recombines TRBV6-5 with TRBJ2-2, with D possibly matching TRBD1 (5 bases). This receptor was taken from an adult with an advanced solid tumor such as melanoma, head and neck, liver or kidney cancer. The chain's CDR3 is CASSHPQGTGELFF. The CDR3 DNA follows: TGTGCCAGCAGTCACCCCCAGGGTACCGGGGAGCTGTTTTTT.